This T cell receptor (beta chain) was captured in a study of blood T cell repertoires in COVID-19 (dated by TCRdb to between 2020 and 2021). Background on the whole study: Samples from collaborators originated in the United States, Italy and Spain and spanned both the acute and convalescent phases of COVID-19. The material from the prospective study consisted of cDNA or gDNA derived from T cells, B-cell-depleted T cells, or PBMCs. Deeply sampled blood TCRbeta repertoires from subjects exposed to, actively infected with, or recovered from COVID-19 were included in the dataset. A freely available public database, intended as a resource for researchers studying the immune response to SARS-CoV-2, is where the repertoires were released. Samples were obtained from the ongoing ImmuneRACE study (first 160 participants) and from about 1,300 subjects provided by 6 global collaborators. The sample metadata nearly always contained a de-identified subject ID, COVID-19 status, age in years and sex. Where available, HLA class I and class II types were taken from metadata supplied by the sample provider and were not determined by assay-based typing.

This clone appeared a few times. The clone's antigen remains unknown. Per-nucleotide qualities are absent, and no much larger clonotype sits a single base away. What the research found in general, with its limitations: Clinical and demographic metadata were provided uncurated, with the amount varying by source and participant.

TCRbeta CDR3 regions were amplified from genomic DNA using the immunoSEQ Assay, a bias-controlled multiplex PCR. The paper's data handling went like this. The number of nucleated cells in each sample was estimated from the amplification of reference gene primers within the assay. To quantify the absolute abundance of each unique TCRbeta CDR3 rearrangement, sequence reads were collapsed and filtered. For each sample, productive Simpson clonality was calculated as the square root of Simpson's diversity index over productive rearrangements. TCRdb re-hosts the immuneACCESS table, in-frame sequences only. Its copies lack some clones; in the studies checked, an unresolved V gene accounts for under half of them, and the cause for the rest is not known. V, J and clone size were drawn from that table, and D and trimming were deduced from the DNA. Counted in this sample were around 55,000 clones; approximately 85% of them appeared once. The leading ten clones occupy roughly 12% of the sample.

V is reduced by 5 bases and J by 0 bases, leaving a spacing of 14 bases between them. From a lookup of the germline V gene, CDR1 and CDR2 are SGHDN and FVKESK. Inclusive of the bounding cysteine and phenylalanine, the CDR3 is 16 residues long. The retained sequence is limited to the CDR3, 48 bases, with the frame set at the first base. The collaborating institutions used their own protocols to collect whole blood in K2EDTA tubes. For TCRbeta analysis, collaborator samples were shipped as frozen whole blood, as isolated PBMCs, or as DNA extracted from either sample type. The source is a human donor in a cohort sampled during active COVID-19. Sample: peripheral blood. Recombination linked TRBV14 to TRBJ2-4, with the D gene call left open. CDR3 reads: CASSGTVPQAKNIQYF. The DNA sequence is given as TGTGCCAGCAGCGGTACAGTGCCCCAAGCCAAAAACATTCAGTACTTC. Where the CDR3 stops, the reference TRBV14 and TRBJ2-4 genes take over; the full variable domain is EAGVTQFPSHSVIEKGQTVTLRCDPISGHDNLYWYRRVMGKEIKFLLHFVKESKQDESGMPNNRFLAERTGGTYSTLKVQPAELEDSGVYFCASSGTVPQAKNIQYFGAGTRLSVL.